This T cell receptor beta chain was found in a study of blood T cells in healthy people across ages. Study-level points and caveats: Correlation between TCR beta diversity and naive T cell percentage was strong. PBMCs that were unsorted prevented a conclusive naive versus antigen-experienced comparison.

Sample-barcoded 5' priming and a J-beta primer mix drove a second PCR of about 7 to 11 cycles. TCRdb ran MiXCR on the 5' RACE reads and lists one entry per CDR3 protein. The top ten hold 15% to 20% of the sample, which has around 900,000 distinct CDR3 sequences, 25% to 30% seen once. Ten or more counts support this clonotype. The antigen remains undetermined. This CDR3 is 11 amino acids long. V shed 8 bases and J shed 6 bases, with 11 bases lying between them. Per germline, CDR1 SNHLY and CDR2 FYNNEI. The sample taken for sequencing was blood. The clonotype originates from a woman over 75 in good health. The V gene is TRBV2, the J gene TRBJ2-7; D is uncertain. DNA for the CDR3: TGTGCCAGCTCTTTAAGGTTCGAGCAGTACTTC. Translating it yields CASSLRFEQYF.